This T cell receptor (beta chain) was captured by sequencing in a study of radiotherapy plus CTLA-4 blockade in lung cancer (dated 2018 in TCRdb). With respect to the entire study: Objective responses occurred in 18% of enrolled patients, and about 33% achieved disease control. General conclusions and limits of the study: TCR clones derived from tumors expanded in peripheral blood after treatment with radiotherapy and ipilimumab. The strongest predictors of response, as reported, were early dynamic changes in blood T cell clones along with a rise in serum interferon-beta after radiation.

The CDR3 sequence holds 16 residues, the cysteine and phenylalanine included. Just the 48-base CDR3 DNA is kept, in frame starting at base 1. In this study, focal radiation therapy paired with CTLA-4 blockade (ipilimumab) was tested in patients who had chemo-refractory metastatic non-small-cell lung cancer. A word on this clone: The antigen it recognizes is unknown. Base qualities are not provided; no much larger clone lies one nucleotide away.

Preparation of the library involved the immunoSEQ multiplex PCR assay. Entries here come from immuneACCESS through TCRdb and include only in-frame sequences with V and J called. Some clones fail to appear in such tables; in the studies checked, an unresolved V gene covers under half of the shortfall, and the cause of the remainder is unknown. Within this sample are 45,000 or so clones, with 76% of them counted one time only. Together, the top ten hold around 8.3% of the sample. This receptor chain uses TRBV1 and TRBJ2-3; the table's D call TRBD2 went unverified against the DNA. TRBV1 is shown as a pseudogene. This TCR was sampled from a human donor with non-small cell lung cancer who had stable disease on radiotherapy plus ipilimumab. Here the sequenced sample was peripheral blood, taken from a patient treated with radiotherapy plus ipilimumab. At the DNA level, the sequence is TGCACCAGCAGCCAAGGACTAGCGGGGATCACAGATACGCAGTATTTT. The translation is CTSSQGLAGITDTQYF.